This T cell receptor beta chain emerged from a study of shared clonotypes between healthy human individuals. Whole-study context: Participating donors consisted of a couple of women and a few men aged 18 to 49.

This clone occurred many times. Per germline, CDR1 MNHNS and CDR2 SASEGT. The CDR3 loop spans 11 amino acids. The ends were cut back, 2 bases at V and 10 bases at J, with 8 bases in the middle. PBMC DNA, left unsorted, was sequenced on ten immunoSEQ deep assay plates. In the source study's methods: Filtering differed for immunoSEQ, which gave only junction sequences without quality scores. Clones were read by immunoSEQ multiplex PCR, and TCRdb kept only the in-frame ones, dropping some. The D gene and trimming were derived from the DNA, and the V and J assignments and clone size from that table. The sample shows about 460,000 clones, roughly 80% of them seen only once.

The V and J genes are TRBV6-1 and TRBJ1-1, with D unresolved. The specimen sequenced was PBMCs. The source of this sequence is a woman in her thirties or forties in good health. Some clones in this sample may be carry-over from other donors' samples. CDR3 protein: CASSELARAFF. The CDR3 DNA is TGTGCCAGCAGTGAATTGGCGAGAGCTTTCTTT.